This paragraph covers one T cell receptor beta chain sequence. This record belongs to a study of shared clonotypes between healthy human individuals. Measured with immunoSEQ multiplex PCR; TCRdb has only the in-frame clones, and not every one. The profile covers roughly 500,000 clones, with more than 75% appearing a single time and around 12% taken by the ten largest. V lost 3 bases to trimming and J lost 3 bases; unmatched junction nucleotides: 2. CDR1 SNHLY and CDR2 FYNNEI come from the germline V gene. This CDR3 comprises 13 residues. The sequence derives from a woman between 35 and 50 years old in good health. Some clones in this sample may be carry-over from other donors' samples. This sequence joins TRBV2 and TRBJ2-7; 7 bases map to TRBD1. The material sequenced was PBMCs. The CDR3 is CASSDGQVYEQYF. DNA for the CDR3: TGTGCCAGCAGTGACGGACAGGTCTACGAGCAGTACTTC.